This TCR beta chain was captured in a study of T cell clones after liver transplantation. Looking at the study overall: As an antigen-independent comparator, third-party-reactive TCRbeta sequences came from pre-transplant mixed lymphocyte reactions.

TCRdb's table, derived via immunoSEQ multiplex PCR, lists solely in-frame clones and lacks some. The sample carries 75,000 to 95,000 clones, less than 85% recorded once. CD3+CD4+ and CD3+CD8+ cells were FACS-sorted from thawed unstimulated PBMCs. Germline CDR1 is MDHEN and CDR2 is SYDVKM. Deletions cut 4 bases from V and 8 bases from J, with 14 bases between. The CDR3 has 13 amino acids. The material was CD4+ T cells from blood, obtained at the 22-month timepoint. V usage is TRBV28 and J usage is TRBJ1-2, with a weak D call TRBD1 (6 bases). The receptor comes from a human patient who received a liver transplant. Some T cells here may be from the graft donor. The CDR3 region has the DNA TGTGCCAGCAGTTACCGGGACACCCTAGGCTACACCTTC. Its protein product is CASSYRDTLGYTF.